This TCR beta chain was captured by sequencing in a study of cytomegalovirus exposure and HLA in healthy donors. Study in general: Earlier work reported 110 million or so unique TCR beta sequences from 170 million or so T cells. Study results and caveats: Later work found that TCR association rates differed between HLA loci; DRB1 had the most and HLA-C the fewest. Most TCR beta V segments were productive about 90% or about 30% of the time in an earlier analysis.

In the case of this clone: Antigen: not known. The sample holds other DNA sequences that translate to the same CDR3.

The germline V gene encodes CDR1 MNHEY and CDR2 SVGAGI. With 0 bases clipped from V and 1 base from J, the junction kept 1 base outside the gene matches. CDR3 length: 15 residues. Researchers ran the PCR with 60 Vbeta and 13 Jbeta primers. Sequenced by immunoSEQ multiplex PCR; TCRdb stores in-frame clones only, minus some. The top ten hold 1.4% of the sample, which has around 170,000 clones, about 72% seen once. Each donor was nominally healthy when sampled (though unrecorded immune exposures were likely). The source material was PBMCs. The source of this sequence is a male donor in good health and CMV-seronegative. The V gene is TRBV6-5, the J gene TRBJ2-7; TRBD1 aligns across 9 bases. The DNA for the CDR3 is TGTGCCAGCAGTTACTCGACAGGGGGATCCTACGAGCAGTACTTC. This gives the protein CASSYSTGGSYEQYF.